Listed below are T cell receptor beta chains from one sample, sequenced in a study of cytomegalovirus exposure and HLA in healthy donors. Sequencing used immunoSEQ multiplex PCR; TCRdb keeps in-frame clones, though not all of them. The profile shows some 150,000 clones, 55% to 70% of them singletons. The sequenced sample was PBMCs. The receptors come from a woman aged 30 to 39 in good health and CMV-seropositive. The CDR3 runs from the conserved cysteine through the conserved F or W. Each record gives: V gene, J gene, CDR3 length, clone size, D gene, CDR3 protein, CDR3 DNA. D genes are given only for firm matches. Not every row has a clone size; where given, it reads once, few, many or a size class.

V gene: TRBV7-8; J gene: TRBJ2-7; CDR3 length: 15; clone size: -; D gene: -; CDR3 protein: CASSLALSGYYEQYF; CDR3 DNA: TGTGCCAGCAGCTTAGCTCTCTCAGGGTACTACGAGCAGTACTTC
V gene: TRBV5-1; J gene: TRBJ2-1; CDR3 length: 15; clone size: -; D gene: -; CDR3 protein: CASSFLGGGYNEQFF; CDR3 DNA: TGCGCCAGCAGCTTCCTGGGCGGAGGGTACAATGAGCAGTTCTTC
V gene: TRBV28; J gene: TRBJ2-3; CDR3 length: 12; clone size: -; D gene: -; CDR3 protein: CASSFGPDTQYF; CDR3 DNA: TGTGCCAGCAGTTTCGGTCCTGATACGCAGTATTTT
V gene: TRBV7-3; J gene: TRBJ2-3; CDR3 length: 15; clone size: once; D gene: TRBD1; CDR3 protein: CASSYGTGSTDTQYF; CDR3 DNA: TGTGCCAGCAGCTACGGGACAGGGAGCACAGATACGCAGTATTTT
V gene: TRBV28; J gene: TRBJ1-1; CDR3 length: 16; clone size: -; D gene: TRBD1; CDR3 protein: CASSLSGQGASTEAFF; CDR3 DNA: TGTGCCAGCAGTTTAAGCGGCCAGGGGGCGAGCACTGAAGCTTTCTTT
V gene: TRBV11-2; J gene: TRBJ1-2; CDR3 length: 15; clone size: -; D gene: TRBD1; CDR3 protein: CASSPVSTGVHGYTF; CDR3 DNA: TGTGCCAGCAGCCCCGTGTCGACAGGGGTGCATGGCTACACCTTC
V gene: TRBV19; J gene: TRBJ1-4; CDR3 length: 15; clone size: -; D gene: -; CDR3 protein: CASSIHLQGREKLFF; CDR3 DNA: TGTGCCAGTAGTATCCACCTGCAGGGAAGAGAAAAACTGTTTTTT
V gene: TRBV7-9; J gene: TRBJ1-4; CDR3 length: 14; clone size: -; D gene: -; CDR3 protein: CASSLGASGEKLFF; CDR3 DNA: TGTGCCAGCAGCTTAGGGGCCAGTGGAGAAAAACTGTTTTTT
V gene: TRBV11-2; J gene: TRBJ2-7; CDR3 length: 13; clone size: -; D gene: -; CDR3 protein: CASSPGVSYEQYF; CDR3 DNA: TGTGCCAGCAGCCCGGGGGTTTCCTACGAGCAGTACTTC
V gene: TRBV4-1; J gene: TRBJ2-1; CDR3 length: 15; clone size: -; D gene: TRBD1; CDR3 protein: CASSHLQGVPDEQFF; CDR3 DNA: TGCGCCAGCAGCCACTTACAGGGGGTCCCTGATGAGCAGTTCTTC
V gene: TRBV10-3; J gene: TRBJ2-5; CDR3 length: 14; clone size: few; D gene: -; CDR3 protein: CAISLLLRGETQYF; CDR3 DNA: TGTGCCATCAGTCTTCTGCTCCGGGGAGAGACCCAGTACTTC
V gene: TRBV6-1; J gene: TRBJ2-7; CDR3 length: 13; clone size: -; D gene: -; CDR3 protein: CASSEGFSYEQYF; CDR3 DNA: TGTGCCAGCAGTGAAGGGTTCTCCTACGAGCAGTACTTC
V gene: TRBV5-1; J gene: TRBJ2-1; CDR3 length: 13; clone size: -; D gene: -; CDR3 protein: CASSLNIASEQFF; CDR3 DNA: TGCGCCAGCAGCTTAAACATAGCAAGTGAGCAGTTCTTC
V gene: TRBV5-1; J gene: TRBJ1-3; CDR3 length: 16; clone size: few; D gene: TRBD1; CDR3 protein: CASSSSTTGAGNTIYF; CDR3 DNA: TGCGCCAGCAGCTCTTCTACTACAGGGGCTGGAAACACCATATATTTT
V gene: TRBV4-2; J gene: TRBJ2-7; CDR3 length: 14; clone size: few; D gene: -; CDR3 protein: CASSQVLVGYEQYF; CDR3 DNA: TGTGCCAGCAGCCAAGTTCTAGTTGGCTACGAGCAGTACTTC
V gene: TRBV7-9; J gene: TRBJ2-7; CDR3 length: 14; clone size: -; D gene: -; CDR3 protein: CASSPRTDPYEQYF; CDR3 DNA: TGTGCCAGCAGCCCAAGGACAGACCCCTACGAGCAGTACTTC
V gene: TRBV9; J gene: TRBJ2-1; CDR3 length: 11; clone size: -; D gene: -; CDR3 protein: CASSVADEQFF; CDR3 DNA: TGTGCCAGCAGCGTAGCGGATGAGCAGTTCTTC
V gene: TRBV13; J gene: TRBJ2-2; CDR3 length: 12; clone size: few; D gene: -; CDR3 protein: CASSRDTGELFF; CDR3 DNA: TGTGCCAGCAGCAGAGACACCGGGGAGCTGTTTTTT
V gene: TRBV28; J gene: TRBJ2-3; CDR3 length: 15; clone size: -; D gene: -; CDR3 protein: CASSPADTYTDTQYF; CDR3 DNA: TGTGCCAGCAGTCCCGCGGACACTTACACAGATACGCAGTATTTT